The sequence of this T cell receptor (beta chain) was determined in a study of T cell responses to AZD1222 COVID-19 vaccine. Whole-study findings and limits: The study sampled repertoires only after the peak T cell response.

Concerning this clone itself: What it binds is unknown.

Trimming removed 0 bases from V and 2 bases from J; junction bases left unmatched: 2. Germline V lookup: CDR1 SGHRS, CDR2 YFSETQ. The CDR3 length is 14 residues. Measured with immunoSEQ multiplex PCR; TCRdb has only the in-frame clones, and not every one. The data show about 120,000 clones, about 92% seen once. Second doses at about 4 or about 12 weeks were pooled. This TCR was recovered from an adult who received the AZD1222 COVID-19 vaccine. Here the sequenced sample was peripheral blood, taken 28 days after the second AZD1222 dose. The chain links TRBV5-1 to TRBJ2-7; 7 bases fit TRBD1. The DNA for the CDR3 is TGCGCCAGCAGCTTGGCCAGGGGGACCTACGAGCAGTACTTC. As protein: CASSLARGTYEQYF.